Listed below are T cell receptor beta chains from one sample, sequenced in a study of control samples from healthy donors and cancer patients. This table comes from immunoSEQ multiplex PCR, and its TCRdb copy is limited to in-frame clones, with some not included. Of 130,000 or so clones in the sample, 80% to 90% were seen once. The source material was blood. The receptors stem from a man in his forties or fifties in good health. CDR3s include the opening cysteine and the closing phenylalanine or tryptophan. Each record gives: V gene, CDR3 length, D gene, clone size, J gene, CDR3 protein, CDR3 DNA. A D gene is named only where the DNA matches it firmly. Clone size is given for some rows only: seen once, a few or many times, or a class if the clone is expanded.

V: TRBV4-1; length: 16; D: TRBD1; size: .; J: TRBJ1-5; CDR3: CASSQPGQGRKQPQHF; DNA: TGCGCCAGCAGCCAACCGGGACAGGGGAGGAAACAGCCCCAGCATTTT
V: TRBV7-9; length: 14; D: .; size: .; J: TRBJ1-3; CDR3: CASSSFASGNTIYF; DNA: TGTGCCAGCAGCAGCTTCGCCTCTGGAAACACCATATATTTT
V: TRBV29-1; length: 12; D: TRBD1; size: .; J: TRBJ2-1; CDR3: CSVRDRVDEQFF; DNA: TGCAGCGTGAGGGACAGGGTCGATGAGCAGTTCTTC
V: TRBV7-9; length: 14; D: TRBD1; size: .; J: TRBJ2-7; CDR3: CASSPSGGTYEQYF; DNA: TGTGCCAGCAGCCCATCAGGGGGTACCTACGAGCAGTACTTC
V: TRBV12-2; length: 15; D: .; size: .; J: TRBJ1-2; CDR3: CASRLRQGLDYGYTF; DNA: TGTGCAAGTCGCTTGAGACAGGGTTTGGACTATGGCTACACCTTC
V: TRBV2; length: 17; D: TRBD2; size: .; J: TRBJ2-1; CDR3: CASGGLAGGPTYNEQFF; DNA: TGTGCCAGCGGGGGACTAGCGGGGGGTCCGACCTACAATGAGCAGTTCTTC
V: TRBV2; length: 15; D: .; size: .; J: TRBJ1-5; CDR3: CASTGERGGNQPQHF; DNA: TGTGCCAGCACGGGGGAGAGAGGTGGCAATCAGCCCCAGCATTTT
V: TRBV5-4; length: 14; D: .; size: .; J: TRBJ2-7; CDR3: CASSLNPKGDEQYF; DNA: TGTGCCAGCAGCTTGAACCCGAAGGGAGACGAGCAGTACTTC
V: TRBV24-1; length: 18; D: TRBD2; size: .; J: TRBJ2-1; CDR3: CATSDHRLAGASYNEQFF; DNA: TGTGCCACCAGTGACCACCGACTAGCGGGGGCCTCCTACAATGAGCAGTTCTTC
V: TRBV5-6; length: 15; D: .; size: .; J: TRBJ2-7; CDR3: CASSLSPRGDSPRYF; DNA: TGTGCCAGCAGCTTGAGCCCTCGGGGGGACAGCCCTAGGTACTTC
V: TRBV11-3; length: 17; D: TRBD2; size: .; J: TRBJ2-1; CDR3: CASSPLGGNIAYNEQFF; DNA: TGTGCCAGCAGCCCTTTGGGGGGGAATATAGCCTACAATGAGCAGTTCTTC
V: TRBV11-1; length: 15; D: TRBD1; size: .; J: TRBJ1-2; CDR3: CASSSPQGLNYGYTF; DNA: TGTGCCAGCAGCTCGCCACAGGGGCTGAACTATGGCTACACCTTC
V: TRBV24-1; length: 16; D: TRBD1; size: .; J: TRBJ1-5; CDR3: CATSERQGGSNQPQHF; DNA: TGTGCCACCAGTGAGCGCCAGGGGGGGAGCAATCAGCCCCAGCATTTT
V: TRBV10-1; length: 13; D: .; size: .; J: TRBJ2-6; CDR3: CASSHSGANVLTF; DNA: TGCGCCAGCAGCCACTCTGGGGCCAACGTCCTGACTTTC
V: TRBV3-1/TRBV3-2; length: 17; D: TRBD2; size: .; J: TRBJ2-1; CDR3: CASSQVRQLTSGNEQFF; DNA: TGTGCCAGCAGCCAGGTCCGGCAATTGACTAGCGGCAATGAGCAGTTCTTC
V: TRBV29-1; length: 13; D: .; size: .; J: TRBJ2-3; CDR3: CSVDLSNTDTQYF; DNA: TGCAGCGTTGATTTGAGTAATACAGATACGCAGTATTTT
V: TRBV30; length: 10; D: .; size: .; J: TRBJ1-1; CDR3: CAWGLGCSFF; DNA: TGTGCCTGGGGGCTGGGCTGCTCTTTCTTT
V: TRBV6-4; length: 15; D: TRBD1; size: .; J: TRBJ2-5; CDR3: CASSEGQGTQETQYF; DNA: TGTGCCAGCAGTGAGGGACAGGGCACCCAAGAGACCCAGTACTTC
V: TRBV7-9; length: 13; D: .; size: .; J: TRBJ1-2; CDR3: CASSLKQNYGYTF; DNA: TGTGCCAGCAGCTTAAAACAGAACTATGGCTACACCTTC
V: TRBV10-1; length: 13; D: .; size: .; J: TRBJ2-2; CDR3: CASSPMNTGELFF; DNA: TGCGCCAGCAGTCCTATGAACACCGGGGAGCTGTTTTTT
V: TRBV9; length: 14; D: .; size: .; J: TRBJ2-7; CDR3: CASSVAGADYEQYF; DNA: TGTGCCAGCAGCGTAGCTGGGGCGGACTACGAGCAGTACTTC
V: TRBV30; length: 12; D: .; size: once; J: TRBJ2-6; CDR3: CACFSGANVLTF; DNA: TGTGCCTGTTTCTCTGGGGCCAACGTCCTGACTTTC
V: TRBV25-1; length: 12; D: .; size: .; J: TRBJ1-2; CDR3: CASSANRVGYTF; DNA: TGTGCCAGCAGTGCCAACAGGGTCGGCTACACCTTC
V: TRBV6-6; length: 14; D: .; size: .; J: TRBJ1-6; CDR3: CASSYSGTNSPLHF; DNA: TGTGCCAGCAGTTACTCGGGTACTAATTCACCCCTCCACTTT
V: TRBV5-1; length: 19; D: TRBD2; size: .; J: TRBJ2-6; CDR3: CASSETGTSGTRGANVLTF; DNA: TGCGCCAGCAGCGAGACAGGGACTAGCGGGACTAGGGGGGCCAACGTCCTGACTTTC
V: TRBV18; length: 16; D: TRBD1; size: .; J: TRBJ2-7; CDR3: CASSPDTGTGGNEQYF; DNA: TGTGCCAGCTCACCAGACACCGGGACAGGGGGCAACGAGCAGTACTTC
V: TRBV7-9; length: 14; D: TRBD1; size: .; J: TRBJ2-3; CDR3: CASSQGAQTDTQYF; DNA: TGTGCCAGCAGCCAGGGGGCGCAAACAGATACGCAGTATTTT
V: TRBV9; length: 17; D: .; size: .; J: TRBJ2-3; CDR3: CASSVAGPTIRTDTQYF; DNA: TGTGCCAGCAGCGTAGCTGGGCCCACGATTCGTACAGATACGCAGTATTTT
V: TRBV7-2; length: 15; D: .; size: .; J: TRBJ2-7; CDR3: CASRSPGSAVSEQYF; DNA: TGTGCCAGCAGATCCCCCGGCTCCGCGGTGAGCGAGCAGTACTTC
V: TRBV4-3; length: 15; D: .; size: .; J: TRBJ1-2; CDR3: CASSQDLGDLYGYTF; DNA: TGCGCCAGCAGCCAAGATCTGGGGGACCTCTATGGCTACACCTTC
V: TRBV12-3/TRBV12-4; length: 12; D: .; size: .; J: TRBJ1-3; CDR3: CASRYGRRTIYF; DNA: TGTGCCAGCAGGTACGGCCGGCGCACCATATATTTT
V: TRBV6-5; length: 15; D: TRBD1; size: .; J: TRBJ1-1; CDR3: CASSPQGQQNTEAFF; DNA: TGTGCCAGCAGTCCTCAGGGACAGCAGAACACTGAAGCTTTCTTT
V: TRBV7-2; length: 17; D: .; size: .; J: TRBJ1-1; CDR3: CASSPKALQRMNTEAFF; DNA: TGTGCCAGCAGTCCTAAAGCATTACAGAGAATGAACACTGAAGCTTTCTTT
V: TRBV30; length: 13; D: .; size: .; J: TRBJ1-2; CDR3: CAWSPGTTYGYTF; DNA: TGTGCCTGGAGCCCCGGGACTACTTATGGCTACACCTTC
V: TRBV6-5; length: 14; D: TRBD1; size: .; J: TRBJ1-1; CDR3: CASNWQGADTEAFF; DNA: TGTGCCAGCAACTGGCAGGGGGCAGACACTGAAGCTTTCTTT
V: TRBV30; length: 12; D: .; size: .; J: TRBJ2-7; CDR3: CAWRGSPYEQYF; DNA: TGTGCCTGGAGGGGCAGTCCCTACGAGCAGTACTTC
V: TRBV7-9; length: 15; D: TRBD1; size: .; J: TRBJ1-2; CDR3: CASSLTTGGTYGYTF; DNA: TGTGCCAGCAGCTTAACGACAGGGGGGACCTATGGCTACACCTTC
V: TRBV5-4; length: 14; D: .; size: .; J: TRBJ1-2; CDR3: CASSLYSANYGYTF; DNA: TGTGCCAGCAGCCTTTATTCAGCTAACTATGGCTACACCTTC
V: TRBV5-4; length: 15; D: TRBD1; size: .; J: TRBJ1-1; CDR3: CASSLLGGGNTEAFF; DNA: TGTGCCAGCAGCTTGTTAGGGGGCGGGAACACTGAAGCTTTCTTT
V: TRBV12-5; length: 19; D: TRBD1; size: .; J: TRBJ2-6; CDR3: CASGLVMGQMFSGANVLTF; DNA: TGTGCTAGTGGTTTGGTAATGGGACAGATGTTCTCTGGGGCCAACGTCCTGACTTTC
V: TRBV4-3; length: 16; D: .; size: .; J: TRBJ2-1; CDR3: CASSQEAGGLYNEQFF; DNA: TGCGCCAGCAGCCAAGAGGCAGGGGGACTTTACAATGAGCAGTTCTTC
V: TRBV12-3/TRBV12-4; length: 12; D: .; size: .; J: TRBJ2-5; CDR3: CASSALPETQYF; DNA: TGTGCCAGCAGTGCCCTCCCAGAGACCCAGTACTTC
V: TRBV7-9; length: 14; D: TRBD2; size: .; J: TRBJ2-7; CDR3: CASSSGLGGYEQYF; DNA: TGTGCCAGCAGCTCGGGACTAGGTGGCTACGAGCAGTACTTC
V: TRBV5-4; length: 13; D: .; size: .; J: TRBJ1-1; CDR3: CASSLTTNTEAFF; DNA: TGTGCCAGCAGCTTGACTACTAACACTGAAGCTTTCTTT
V: TRBV3-1/TRBV3-2; length: 22; D: TRBD1; size: once; J: TRBJ1-5; CDR3: CASSQETAGQVPDKRSNQPQHF; DNA: TGTGCCAGCAGCCAAGAGACAGCGGGACAGGTACCGGATAAGCGAAGCAATCAGCCCCAGCATTTT
V: TRBV10-1; length: 14; D: .; size: .; J: TRBJ1-3; CDR3: CASSAGSSGNTIYF; DNA: TGCGCCAGCAGTGCCGGGAGCTCTGGAAACACCATATATTTT
V: TRBV2; length: 15; D: .; size: .; J: TRBJ1-2; CDR3: CATLPGGHANHGYTF; DNA: TGTGCCACCCTCCCCGGGGGCCATGCTAATCATGGCTACACCTTC
V: TRBV7-2; length: 13; D: TRBD2; size: .; J: TRBJ2-3; CDR3: CASSLVSGGPVYF; DNA: TGTGCCAGCAGCTTAGTCAGCGGGGGCCCCGTGTATTTT
V: TRBV7-8; length: 16; D: .; size: .; J: TRBJ2-5; CDR3: CASSSIPGLSPVGQYF; DNA: TGTGCCAGCAGCTCCATCCCGGGACTTTCCCCAGTGGGCCAGTACTTC